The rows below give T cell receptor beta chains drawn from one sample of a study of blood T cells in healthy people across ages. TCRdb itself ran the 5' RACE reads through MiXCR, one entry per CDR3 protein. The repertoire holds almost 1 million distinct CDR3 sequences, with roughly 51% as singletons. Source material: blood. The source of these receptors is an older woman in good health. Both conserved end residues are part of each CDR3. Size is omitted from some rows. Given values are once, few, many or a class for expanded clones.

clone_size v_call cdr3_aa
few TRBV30 CAWSVHSGNSGANVLTF
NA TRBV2 CASRKSDEQFF
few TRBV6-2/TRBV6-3 CASSTGLAGPFSDTQYF
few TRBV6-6 CASRTSGRAGELFF
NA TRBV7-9 CAGHRGLQDTQYF
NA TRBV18 CACTTQETQYF
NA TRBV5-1 CASSYGQGNEQFF
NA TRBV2 CASRASYQETQYF
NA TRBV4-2 CASSQTGQGSNEQFF
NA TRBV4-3 CASSQVASYTDTQYF
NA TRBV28 CASSFLGTGIYEQYF
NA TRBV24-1 CATSDGGRGTDTQYF
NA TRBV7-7 CASSLTTRGEFYTF
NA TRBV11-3 CASRRASGNTGELFF
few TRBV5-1 CASSGGSSTDTQYF
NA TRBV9 CASSVRTGANYGYTF
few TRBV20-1 CSAKQRKGEQYF
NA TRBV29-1 CSVVPSGQHNEQFF
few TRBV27 CASSFVGDEKLFF
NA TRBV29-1 CSVQGWGNQPQHF
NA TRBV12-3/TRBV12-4 CASSLTNYGTVFRYTF
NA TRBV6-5 CASSFGQEGQPQHF
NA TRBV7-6 CASSPTRLDTQYF
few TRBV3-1 CASRISTAYEQYF
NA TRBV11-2 CASSSSPLAGRILGTDTQYF
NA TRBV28 CASSLYTRGGSNQPQHF
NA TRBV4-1 CASSQVKGSYEQYF
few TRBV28 CASNVGGVFSEGDTQYF
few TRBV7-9 CASSLAWARGNEQFF
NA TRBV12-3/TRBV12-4 CASSFAGLSEKLFF
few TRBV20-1 CSAPGLNEQFF
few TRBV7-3 CASSFAGQGETQYF
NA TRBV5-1 CASSLGELGTDTQYF
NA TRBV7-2 CASSYSGLGSYEQYF
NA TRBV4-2 CASSKETSYEQYF
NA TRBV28 CASSLTATSSTDTQYF
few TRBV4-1 CASSQEVGSSGANVLTF
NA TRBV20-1 CSAPNLVEETQYF
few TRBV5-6 CASSLGPGTYNEQFF
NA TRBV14 CASSQFTGRRTEQFF
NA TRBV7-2 CASMVAGGRETQYF
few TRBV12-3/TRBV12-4 CASSHTTGSATYEQYF
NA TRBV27 CACSRLAGASNEQYF
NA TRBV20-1 CSASSSGSSNIQYF
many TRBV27 CASRLTGTGANVLTF
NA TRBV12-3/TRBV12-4 CASSLPGTLGNTIYF
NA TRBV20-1 CSATDGGISTEAFF
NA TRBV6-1 CASSEDSTRGTQYF
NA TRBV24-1 CATRGVAGGELFF
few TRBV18 CASSPRDRRSNEQFF
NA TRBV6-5 CASSYGAGGVNEQFF